This note documents a single TCR beta chain sequence. Just one base apart from a much larger clone, this may be a read error. This entry belongs to a study of blood T cells in healthy people across ages. Trimming took 3 bases from V and 12 from J, leaving 18 bases between them. CDR3 length: 12 amino acids. The germline V gene has CDR1 SQVTM and CDR2 ANQGSEA. A second about 7 to 12 cycle PCR used barcoded and J-beta primers. TCRdb redid the calling of the 5' RACE reads with MiXCR, one entry per CDR3 protein. Of over 1,500,000 distinct CDR3 sequences in the sample, roughly two fifths were seen once. This chain connects TRBV29-1 to TRBJ2-7; no reliable D call. The sequenced sample was blood. This TCR came from a human donor in good health. The CDR3 is CSVDPGGETRYF. CDR3 sequence (DNA): TGCAGCGTTGATCCCGGCGGAGAGACCCGGTACTTC.